This TCR beta chain is drawn from a study of T cell responses to AZD1222 COVID-19 vaccine. With regard to this clone: Its antigen is as yet unknown.

Clones were read by immunoSEQ multiplex PCR, and TCRdb kept only the in-frame ones, dropping some. In the table there are 200,000 or so clones, 80% to 95% of which are singletons. Study-wide points: A mostly white British donor set with more females was recruited, and clonal diversity was possibly underestimated. Spike-spanning, vaccine-associated CD4 TCRs were dominant at 160-218 and 743-854.

Combined were second doses at about 4 or about 12 weeks. Germline V gene lookup returns CDR1 SGHDN and CDR2 FVKESK. The V segment lost 4 bases and the J segment 6 bases; nucleotides outside the gene matches: 8. This CDR3 spans 15 amino acids. The specimen comprised peripheral blood, sampled 28 days after the second AZD1222 dose. This receptor was taken from an adult who received the AZD1222 COVID-19 vaccine. The chain employs TRBV14 and TRBJ2-1; 8 nucleotides match TRBD1. The CDR3 sequence is CASSRGQGWGNEQFF. For the CDR3, the DNA is TGTGCCAGCAGCCGAGGACAGGGATGGGGCAATGAGCAGTTCTTC.